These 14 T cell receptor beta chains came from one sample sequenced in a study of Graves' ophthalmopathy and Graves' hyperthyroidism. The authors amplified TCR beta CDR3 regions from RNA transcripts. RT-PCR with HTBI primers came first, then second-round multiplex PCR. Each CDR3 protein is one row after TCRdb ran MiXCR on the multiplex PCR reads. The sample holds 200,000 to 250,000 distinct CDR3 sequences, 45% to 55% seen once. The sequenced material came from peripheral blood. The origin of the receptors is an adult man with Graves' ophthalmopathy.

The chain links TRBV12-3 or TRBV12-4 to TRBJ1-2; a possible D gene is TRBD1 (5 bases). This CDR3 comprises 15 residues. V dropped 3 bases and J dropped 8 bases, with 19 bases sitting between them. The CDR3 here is CASSFPNLGTLGYTF. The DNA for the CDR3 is TGTGCCAGCAGTTTTCCCAACTTGGGGACGTTGGGCTACACCTTC.

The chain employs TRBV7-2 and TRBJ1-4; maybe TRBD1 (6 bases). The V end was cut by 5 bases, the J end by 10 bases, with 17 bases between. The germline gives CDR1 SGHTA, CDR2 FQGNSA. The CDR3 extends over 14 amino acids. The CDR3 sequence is CASSQDSSHGKLFF. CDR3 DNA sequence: TGTGCCAGCAGCCAGGACAGTTCTCATGGAAAACTGTTTTTT.

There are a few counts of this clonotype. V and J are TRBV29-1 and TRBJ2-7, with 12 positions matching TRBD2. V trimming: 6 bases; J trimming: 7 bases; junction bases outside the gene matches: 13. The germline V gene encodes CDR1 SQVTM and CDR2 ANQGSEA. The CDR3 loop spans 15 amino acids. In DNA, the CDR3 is TGCAGCGTCGCATCACCGGGACTAGCGGGTATTGAGCAGTACTTC. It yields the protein CSVASPGLAGIEQYF.

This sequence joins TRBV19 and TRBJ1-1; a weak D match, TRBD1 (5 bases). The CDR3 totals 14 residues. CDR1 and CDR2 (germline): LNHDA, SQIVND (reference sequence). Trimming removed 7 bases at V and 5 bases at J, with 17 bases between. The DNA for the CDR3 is TGTGCCAGTACTCCCCCAGGGAAGGGGACTGAAGCTTTCTTT. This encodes CASTPPGKGTEAFF.

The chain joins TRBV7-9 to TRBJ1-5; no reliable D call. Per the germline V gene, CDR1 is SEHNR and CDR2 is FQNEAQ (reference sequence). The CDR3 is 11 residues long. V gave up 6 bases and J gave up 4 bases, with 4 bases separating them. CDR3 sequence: CASRQNQPQHF. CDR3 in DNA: TGTGCCAGCAGGCAGAATCAGCCCCAGCATTTT. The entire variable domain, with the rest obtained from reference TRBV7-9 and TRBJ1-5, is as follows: DTGVSQNPRHKITKRGQNVTFRCDPISEHNRLYWYRQTLGQGPEFLTYFQNEAQLEKSRLLSDRFSAERPKGSFSTLEIQRTEQGDSAMYLCASRQNQPQHFGDGTRLSIL.

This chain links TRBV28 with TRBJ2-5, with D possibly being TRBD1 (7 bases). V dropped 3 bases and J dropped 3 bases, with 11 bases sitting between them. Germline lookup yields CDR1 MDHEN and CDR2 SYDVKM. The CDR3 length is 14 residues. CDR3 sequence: CASSLVRGEETQYF. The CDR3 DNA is TGTGCCAGCAGTTTGGTCAGGGGGGAAGAGACCCAGTACTTC. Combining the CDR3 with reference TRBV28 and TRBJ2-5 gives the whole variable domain DVKVTQSSRYLVKRTGEKVFLECVQDMDHENMFWYRQDPGLGLRLIYFSYDVKMKEKGDIPEGYSVSREKKERFSLILESASTNQTSMYLCASSLVRGEETQYFGPGTRLLVL.

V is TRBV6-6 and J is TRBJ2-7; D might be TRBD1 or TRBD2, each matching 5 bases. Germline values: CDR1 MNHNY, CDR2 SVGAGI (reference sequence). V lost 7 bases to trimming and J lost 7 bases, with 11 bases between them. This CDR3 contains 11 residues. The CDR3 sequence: CASNQGEEQYF. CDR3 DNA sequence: TGTGCCAGCAACCAGGGAGAAGAGCAGTACTTC.

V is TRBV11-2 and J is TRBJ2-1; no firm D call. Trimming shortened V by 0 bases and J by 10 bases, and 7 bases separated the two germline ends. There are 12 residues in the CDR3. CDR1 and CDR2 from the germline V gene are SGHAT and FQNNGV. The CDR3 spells CASSLDRREQFF. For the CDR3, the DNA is TGTGCCAGCAGCTTAGACAGACGCGAGCAGTTCTTC.

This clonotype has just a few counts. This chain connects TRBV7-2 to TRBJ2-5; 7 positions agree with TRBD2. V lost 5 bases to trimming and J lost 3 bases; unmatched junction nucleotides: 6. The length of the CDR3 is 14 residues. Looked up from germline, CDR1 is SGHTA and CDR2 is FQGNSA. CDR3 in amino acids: CASSPQRGKETQYF. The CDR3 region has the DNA TGTGCCAGCAGCCCCCAGCGGGGAAAAGAGACCCAGTACTTC.

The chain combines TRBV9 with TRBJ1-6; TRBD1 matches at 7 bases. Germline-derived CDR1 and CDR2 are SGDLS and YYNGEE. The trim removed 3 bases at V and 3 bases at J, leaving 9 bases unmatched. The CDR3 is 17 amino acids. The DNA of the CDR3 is TGTGCCAGCAGCGCTGGGACAGAGTCTCTCTATAATTCACCCCTCCACTTT. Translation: CASSAGTESLYNSPLHF.

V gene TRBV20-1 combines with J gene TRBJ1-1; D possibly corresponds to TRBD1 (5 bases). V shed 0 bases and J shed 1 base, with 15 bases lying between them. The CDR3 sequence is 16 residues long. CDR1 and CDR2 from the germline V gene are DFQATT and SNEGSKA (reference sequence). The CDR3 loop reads CSARDYTGRGNTEAFF. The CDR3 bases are TGCAGTGCTAGAGACTACACGGGGAGGGGGAACACTGAAGCTTTCTTT.

Here the CDR3 reads CAIRDPHDEAFF. DNA of the CDR3: TGTGCCATCAGGGACCCACATGATGAAGCTTTCTTT. The J gene is TRBJ1-1, the V gene TRBV10-3; D is unclear. Germline V gene data show CDR1 as ENHRY and CDR2 as SYGVKD. Trimming pared 6 bases from V and 7 bases from J, leaving 12 bases between. The CDR3 has 12 amino acids.

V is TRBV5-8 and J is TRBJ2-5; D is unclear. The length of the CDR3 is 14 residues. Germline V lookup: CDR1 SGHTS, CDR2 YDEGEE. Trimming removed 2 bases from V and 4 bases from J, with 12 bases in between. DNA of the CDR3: TGTGCCAGCAGCTTCCGGAGTGGAGTAGAGACCCAGTACTTC. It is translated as CASSFRSGVETQYF. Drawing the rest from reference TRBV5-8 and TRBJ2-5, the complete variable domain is EAGVTQSPTHLIKTRGQQATLRCSPISGHTSVYWYQQALGLGLQFLLWYDEGEERNRGNFPPRFSGRQFPNYSSELNVNALELEDSALYLCASSFRSGVETQYFGPGTRLLVL.

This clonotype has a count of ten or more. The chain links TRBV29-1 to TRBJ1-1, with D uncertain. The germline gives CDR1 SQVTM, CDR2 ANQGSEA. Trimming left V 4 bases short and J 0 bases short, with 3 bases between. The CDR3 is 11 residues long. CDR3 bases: TGCAGCGTTGTCCTGAACACTGAAGCTTTCTTT. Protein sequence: CSVVLNTEAFF.